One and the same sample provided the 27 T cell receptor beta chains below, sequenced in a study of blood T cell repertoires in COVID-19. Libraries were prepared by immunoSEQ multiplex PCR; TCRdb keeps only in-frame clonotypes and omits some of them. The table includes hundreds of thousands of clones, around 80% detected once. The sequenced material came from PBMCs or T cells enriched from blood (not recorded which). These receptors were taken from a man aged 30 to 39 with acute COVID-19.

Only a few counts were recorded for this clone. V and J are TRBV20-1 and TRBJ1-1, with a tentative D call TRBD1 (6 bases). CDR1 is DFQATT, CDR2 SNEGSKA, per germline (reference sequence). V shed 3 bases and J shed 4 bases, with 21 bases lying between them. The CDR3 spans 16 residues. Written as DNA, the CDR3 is TGCAGTGCTAGTGGGATAATTGGGGGCGCAACCACTGAAGCTTTCTTT. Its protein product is CSASGIIGGATTEAFF.

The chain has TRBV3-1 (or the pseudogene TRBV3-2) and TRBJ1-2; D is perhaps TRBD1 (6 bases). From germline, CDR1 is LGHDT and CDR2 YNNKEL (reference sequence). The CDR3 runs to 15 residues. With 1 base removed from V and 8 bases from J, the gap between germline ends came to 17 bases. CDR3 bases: TGTGCCAGCAGCCAAGTACGGGGGGCAACGGGAGGCTACACCTTC. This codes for CASSQVRGATGGYTF.

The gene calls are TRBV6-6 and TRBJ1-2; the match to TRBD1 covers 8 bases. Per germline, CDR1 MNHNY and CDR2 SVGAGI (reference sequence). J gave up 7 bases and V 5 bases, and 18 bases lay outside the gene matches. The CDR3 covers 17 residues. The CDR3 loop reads CASSPTGVRSTGLGYTF. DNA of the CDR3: TGTGCCAGCAGTCCGACAGGGGTGCGCTCGACGGGCCTTGGCTACACCTTC.

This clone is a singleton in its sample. The CDR3 reads CASRLGQTVYEQYV. The CDR3 DNA reads TGTGCCAGCAGGCTAGGACAGACAGTCTACGAGCAGTACGTC. This rearrangement joins TRBV2 to TRBJ2-7, with a possible D match to TRBD1 (6 bases). Germline V lookup: CDR1 SNHLY, CDR2 FYNNEI. Trimming shortened V by 6 bases and J by 3 bases, and 15 bases separated the two germline ends. The CDR3 is 14 residues long.

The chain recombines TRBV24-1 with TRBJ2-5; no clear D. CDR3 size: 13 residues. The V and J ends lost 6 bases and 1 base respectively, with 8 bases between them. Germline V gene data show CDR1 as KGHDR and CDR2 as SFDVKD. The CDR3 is CATSKRFQETQYF. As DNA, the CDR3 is TGTGCCACCAGTAAGAGGTTCCAAGAGACCCAGTACTTC.

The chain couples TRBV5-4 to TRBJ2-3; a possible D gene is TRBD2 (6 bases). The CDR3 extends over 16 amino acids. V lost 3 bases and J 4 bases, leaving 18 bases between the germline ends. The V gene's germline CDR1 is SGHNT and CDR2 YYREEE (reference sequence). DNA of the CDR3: TGTGCCAGCAGCTCGGGACTCCGGAGGGACCCAGATACGCAGTATTTT. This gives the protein CASSSGLRRDPDTQYF.

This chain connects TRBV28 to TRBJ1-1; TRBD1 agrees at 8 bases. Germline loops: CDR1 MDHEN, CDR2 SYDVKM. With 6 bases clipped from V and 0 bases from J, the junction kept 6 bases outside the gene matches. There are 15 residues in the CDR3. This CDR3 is CASSRTGGLNTEAFF. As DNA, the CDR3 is TGTGCCAGCAGCCGAACAGGGGGGTTGAACACTGAAGCTTTCTTT.

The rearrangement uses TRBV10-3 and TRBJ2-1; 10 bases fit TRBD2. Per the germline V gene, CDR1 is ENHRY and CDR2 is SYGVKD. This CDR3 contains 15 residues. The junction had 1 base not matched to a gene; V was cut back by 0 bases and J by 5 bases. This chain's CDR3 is CAISESSGGNNEQFF. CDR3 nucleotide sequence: TGTGCCATCAGTGAGTCTAGCGGGGGGAACAATGAGCAGTTCTTC.

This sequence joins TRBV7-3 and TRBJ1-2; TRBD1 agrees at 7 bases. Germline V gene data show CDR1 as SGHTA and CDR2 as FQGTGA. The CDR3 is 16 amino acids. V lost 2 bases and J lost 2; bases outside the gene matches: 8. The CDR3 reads CASSLGPTGQNYGYTF. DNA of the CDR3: TGTGCCAGCAGCTTAGGCCCGACGGGACAGAACTATGGCTACACCTTC.

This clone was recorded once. This CDR3 is CSASGTSGRFRRDEQFF. Here the CDR3 DNA reads TGCAGTGCTAGTGGTACTAGCGGGAGATTCCGACGGGATGAGCAGTTCTTC. The rearrangement joins TRBV20-1 to TRBJ2-1, with 11 positions matching TRBD2. V lost 3 bases to trimming and J lost 8 bases; unmatched junction nucleotides: 15. The CDR3 covers 17 residues. Germline V gives CDR1 DFQATT, CDR2 SNEGSKA (reference sequence).

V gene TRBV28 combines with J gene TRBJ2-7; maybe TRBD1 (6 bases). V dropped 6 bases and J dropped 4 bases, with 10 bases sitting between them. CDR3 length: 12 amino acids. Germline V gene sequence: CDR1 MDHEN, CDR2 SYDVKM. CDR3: CASSPDSYEQYV. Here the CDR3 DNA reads TGTGCCAGCAGCCCGGACAGTTACGAGCAGTACGTC.

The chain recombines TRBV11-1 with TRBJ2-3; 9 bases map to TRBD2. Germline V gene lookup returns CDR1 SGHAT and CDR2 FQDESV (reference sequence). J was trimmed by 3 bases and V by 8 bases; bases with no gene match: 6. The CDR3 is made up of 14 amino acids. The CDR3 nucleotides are TGTGCCAGCCGCGGTAGCGGGGGAACAGATACGCAGTATTTT. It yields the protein CASRGSGGTDTQYF. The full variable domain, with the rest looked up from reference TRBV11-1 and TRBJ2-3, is EAEVAQSPRYKITEKSQAVAFWCDPISGHATLYWYRQILGQGPELLVQFQDESVVDDSQLPKDRFSAERLKGVDSTLKIQPAELGDSAMYLCASRGSGGTDTQYFGPGTRLTVL.

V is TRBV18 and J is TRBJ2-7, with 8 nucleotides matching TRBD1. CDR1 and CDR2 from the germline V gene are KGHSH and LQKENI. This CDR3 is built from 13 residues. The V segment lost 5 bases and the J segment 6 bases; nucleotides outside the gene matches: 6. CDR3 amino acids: CASSWDRNGEQYV. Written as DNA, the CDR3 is TGTGCCAGCTCATGGGACAGGAACGGCGAGCAGTACGTC.

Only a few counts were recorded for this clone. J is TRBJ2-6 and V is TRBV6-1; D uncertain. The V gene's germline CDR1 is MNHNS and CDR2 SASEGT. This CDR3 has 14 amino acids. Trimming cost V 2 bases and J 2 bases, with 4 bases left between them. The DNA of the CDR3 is TGTGCCAGCAGTGAACTAGCTGGGGCCAACGTCCTGACTTTC. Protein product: CASSELAGANVLTF.

In DNA, the CDR3 is TGTGCCAGCAGCCCCAGCGACAGACAACCCTATGGCTACACCTTC. It translates to CASSPSDRQPYGYTF. The rearrangement links TRBV4-2 to TRBJ1-2, with TRBD1 as a possible D gene (5 bases). This CDR3 is built from 15 residues. Germline lookup yields CDR1 LGHNA and CDR2 YNFKEQ. Between the trimmed V and J ends, which lost 4 bases and 4 bases, there was a span of 16 bases.

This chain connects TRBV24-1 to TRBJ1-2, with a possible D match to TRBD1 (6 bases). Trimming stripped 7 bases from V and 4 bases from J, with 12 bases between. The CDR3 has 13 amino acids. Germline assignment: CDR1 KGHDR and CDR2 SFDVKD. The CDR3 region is CATSRTDFYGYTF. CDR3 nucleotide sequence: TGTGCCACCAGCCGGACAGACTTCTATGGCTACACCTTC.

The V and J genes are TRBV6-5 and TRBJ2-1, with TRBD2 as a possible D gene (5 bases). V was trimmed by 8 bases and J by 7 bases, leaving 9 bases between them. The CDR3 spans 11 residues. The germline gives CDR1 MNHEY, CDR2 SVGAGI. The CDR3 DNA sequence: TGTGCCAGCGGGGAGTGGAATGAGCAGTTCTTC. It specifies CASGEWNEQFF.

The CDR3 sequence: CASSLAAGGYNEQFF. DNA of the CDR3: TGTGCCAGCAGCTTGGCCGCGGGGGGATACAATGAGCAGTTCTTC. The chain links TRBV5-6 to TRBJ2-1; TRBD2 matches 8 bases. J lost 4 bases, V lost 0 bases, and 3 bases had no gene match. The germline V gene encodes CDR1 SGHDT and CDR2 YYEEEE. CDR3 length: 15 amino acids.

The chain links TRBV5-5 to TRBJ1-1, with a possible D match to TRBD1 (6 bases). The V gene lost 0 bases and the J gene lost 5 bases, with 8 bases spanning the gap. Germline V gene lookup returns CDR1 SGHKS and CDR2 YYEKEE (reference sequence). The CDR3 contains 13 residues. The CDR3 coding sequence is TGTGCCAGCAGCTTGGCAGGGGTTACTGAAGCTTTCTTT. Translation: CASSLAGVTEAFF. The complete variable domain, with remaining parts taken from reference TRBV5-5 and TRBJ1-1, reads DAGVTQSPTHLIKTRGQQVTLRCSPISGHKSVSWYQQVLGQGPQFIFQYYEKEERGRGNFPDRFSARQFPNYSSELNVNALLLGDSALYLCASSLAGVTEAFFGQGTRLTVV.

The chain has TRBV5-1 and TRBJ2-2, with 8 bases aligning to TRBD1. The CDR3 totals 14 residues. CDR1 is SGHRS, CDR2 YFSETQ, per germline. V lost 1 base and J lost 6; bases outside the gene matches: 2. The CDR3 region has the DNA TGCGCCAGCAGCTTGAAACAGGGGGCCGGGGAGCTGTTTTTT. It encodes CASSLKQGAGELFF.

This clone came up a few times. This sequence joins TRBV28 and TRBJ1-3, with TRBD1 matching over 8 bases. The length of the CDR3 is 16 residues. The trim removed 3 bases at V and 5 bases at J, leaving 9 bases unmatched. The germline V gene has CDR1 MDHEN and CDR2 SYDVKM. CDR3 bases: TGTGCCAGCAGTTTCATCGGACAGGGAGTTAGAAACACCATATATTTT. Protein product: CASSFIGQGVRNTIYF.

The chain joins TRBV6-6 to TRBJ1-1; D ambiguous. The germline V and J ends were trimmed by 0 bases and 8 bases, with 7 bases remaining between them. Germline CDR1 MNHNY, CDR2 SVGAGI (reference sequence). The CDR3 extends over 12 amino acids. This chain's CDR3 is CASSYSLEEAFF. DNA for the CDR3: TGTGCCAGCAGTTACTCGCTAGAGGAAGCTTTCTTT.

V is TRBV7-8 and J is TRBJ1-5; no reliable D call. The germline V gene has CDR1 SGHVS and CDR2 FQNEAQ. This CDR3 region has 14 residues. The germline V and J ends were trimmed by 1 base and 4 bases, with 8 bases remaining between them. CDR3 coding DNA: TGTGCCAGCAGCTTAGGGGCAGGTAATCAGCCCCAGCATTTT. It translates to CASSLGAGNQPQHF.

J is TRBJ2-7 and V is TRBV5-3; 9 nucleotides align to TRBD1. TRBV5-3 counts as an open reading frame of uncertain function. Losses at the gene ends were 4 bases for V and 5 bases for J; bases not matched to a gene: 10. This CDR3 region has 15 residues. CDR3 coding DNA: TGTGCCAGAAGCCCAGGACAGGGGCAACGACACGAGCAGTACGTC. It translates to CARSPGQGQRHEQYV.

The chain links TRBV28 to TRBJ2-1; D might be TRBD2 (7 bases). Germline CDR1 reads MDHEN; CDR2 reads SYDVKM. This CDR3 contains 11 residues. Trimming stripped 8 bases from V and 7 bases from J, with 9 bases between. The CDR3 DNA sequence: TGTGCCAGCGGGGGGGCGAATGAGCAGTTCTTC. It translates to CASGGANEQFF.

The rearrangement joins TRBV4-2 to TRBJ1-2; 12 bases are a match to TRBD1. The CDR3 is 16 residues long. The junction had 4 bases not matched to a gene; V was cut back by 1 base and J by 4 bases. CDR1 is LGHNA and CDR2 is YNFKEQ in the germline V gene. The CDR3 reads CASSQAAGQGAYGYTF. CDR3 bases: TGTGCCAGCAGCCAAGCGGCGGGACAGGGGGCCTATGGCTACACCTTC.

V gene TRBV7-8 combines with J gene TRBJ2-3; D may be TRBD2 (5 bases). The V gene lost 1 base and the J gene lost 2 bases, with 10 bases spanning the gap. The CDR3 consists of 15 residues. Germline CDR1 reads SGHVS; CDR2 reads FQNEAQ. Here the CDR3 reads CASSLGGFPTDTQYF. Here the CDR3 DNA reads TGTGCCAGCAGCTTAGGAGGGTTCCCCACAGATACGCAGTATTTT. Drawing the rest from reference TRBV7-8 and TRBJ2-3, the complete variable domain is GAGVSQSPRYKVAKRGQDVALRCDPISGHVSLFWYQQALGQGPEFLTYFQNEAQLDKSGLPSDRFFAERPEGSVSTLKIQRTQQEDSAVYLCASSLGGFPTDTQYFGPGTRLTVL.